A selection of T cell receptor beta chains follows, all from one sample in a study of T-cell memory formation after mild COVID-19. Each CDR3 protein is one row after TCRdb ran MiXCR on the 5' RACE reads. The sample has just over 300,000 distinct CDR3 sequences; 19% are singletons. Input material: PBMCs or a T cell subset sorted from them (not recorded which). Every receptor here comes from a man younger than 35 who had mild COVID-19 (a few samples of this study predate the infection). Cell type and time point are not known. Each CDR3 is given with its conserved first and last residue. A D gene is named only where the DNA matches it firmly. Expanded clones get a size class; other rows say once, few or many, or leave the size out.

j_call v_call cdr3_length clone_size d_call cdr3_nt cdr3_aa
TRBJ1-2 TRBV12-3/TRBV12-4 15 few TRBD1 TGTGCCAGCAGAATAAGGGCAGGGGGTCCCTATGGCTACACCTTC CASRIRAGGPYGYTF
TRBJ1-3 TRBV7-9 19 NA TRBD1 TGTGCCAGCAGCCCCACTAAGTCAGGACAGGTACCCTCTGGAAACACCATATATTTT CASSPTKSGQVPSGNTIYF
TRBJ2-7 TRBV27 11 few NA TGTGCCAGCAGTGCGGGGCACGAGCAGTACTTC CASSAGHEQYF
TRBJ2-7 TRBV18 14 NA NA TGTGCCAGCTCACTCCCAGGGTCCCCCTACGAGCAGTACTTC CASSLPGSPYEQYF
TRBJ2-3 TRBV7-6 17 NA NA TGTGCCAGCAGCTCCATGGTAGGGGCCAAAGGGACAGATACGCAGTATTTT CASSSMVGAKGTDTQYF
TRBJ1-1 TRBV7-9 14 NA NA TGTGCCAGCAGCCCCGAGGGGTTGGACACTGAAGCTTTCTTT CASSPEGLDTEAFF
TRBJ1-1 TRBV4-1 14 few NA TGCGCCAGCAGCCAAGGCCCCTCCAACACTGAAGCTTTCTTT CASSQGPSNTEAFF
TRBJ1-5 TRBV7-2 14 few TRBD1 TGTGCCAGCAGCTTAGTACAGGGGTGGGAGCCCCAGCATTTT CASSLVQGWEPQHF
TRBJ2-2 TRBV7-2 16 few TRBD1 TGTGCCAGCAGCGGTTACGGGACAGGGAACACCGGGGAGCTGTTTTTT CASSGYGTGNTGELFF
TRBJ2-2 TRBV5-1 16 many NA TGCGCCAGCAGCTTGCGTGCAGGGGTTACCACCGGGGAGCTGTTTTTT CASSLRAGVTTGELFF
TRBJ1-1 TRBV7-9 14 few NA TGTGCCAGCACCAGCGGAGTGGGGACCACTGAAGCTTTCTTT CASTSGVGTTEAFF
TRBJ2-5 TRBV7-2 15 NA NA TGTGCCAGCAGCCAATCGGCGAGGGTTCAAGAGACCCAGTACTTC CASSQSARVQETQYF
TRBJ1-1 TRBV20-1 14 few TRBD1 TGCAGTGCTAGAAGTGTGACAGGGCTCACTGAAGCTTTCTTT CSARSVTGLTEAFF
TRBJ2-7 TRBV7-8 17 NA NA TGTGCCAGCAGTCGAACCGAACAGGGAAGGGGACCCTACGAGCAGTACTTC CASSRTEQGRGPYEQYF
TRBJ2-5 TRBV7-2 13 NA NA TGTGCCAGCAGCTTAGGTCTTAAAGAGACCCAGTACTTC CASSLGLKETQYF
TRBJ1-2 TRBV18 15 few TRBD1 TGTGCCAGCTCACAGGGACAGGCTCTCAACTATGGCTACACCTTC CASSQGQALNYGYTF
TRBJ2-3 TRBV7-6 16 NA TRBD2 TGTGCCAGCAGCTTAAGGCTAGCGGGGGATACAGATACGCAGTATTTT CASSLRLAGDTDTQYF
TRBJ2-3 TRBV29-1 13 few NA TGCAGCGTTAAAGGCAGGGCATCAGATACGCAGTATTTT CSVKGRASDTQYF
TRBJ2-1 TRBV9 17 NA TRBD1 TGTGCCAGCAGCCCCGACGGGTCCTGGGGACAGGACAATGAGCAGTTCTTC CASSPDGSWGQDNEQFF
TRBJ1-2 TRBV12-3/TRBV12-4 16 NA NA TGTGCCAGCAGTACGGTCTGGCAGGCGCATAACTATGGCTACACCTTC CASSTVWQAHNYGYTF
TRBJ2-7 TRBV18 14 NA NA TGTGCCAGCTCACGCACACAGGGAACCTACGAGCAGTACTTC CASSRTQGTYEQYF
TRBJ1-2 TRBV6-5 14 NA NA TGTGCCAGCAGTTCCCCAGTGACCGGGGATGGCTACACCTTC CASSSPVTGDGYTF
TRBJ1-5 TRBV20-1 16 few TRBD1 TGCAGTGCTAGAGACCCCTACAGGGGCTTTGATCAGCCCCAGCATTTT CSARDPYRGFDQPQHF
TRBJ2-3 TRBV4-3 13 few NA TGCGCCAGCAGCCAAGATTCCGCAGATACGCAGTATTTT CASSQDSADTQYF
TRBJ2-5 TRBV28 15 NA NA TGTGCCAGCATGGAGGGCGTGGCCTTTCAAGAGACCCAGTACTTC CASMEGVAFQETQYF
TRBJ2-6 TRBV20-1 14 few NA TGCAGTGCCTATACTTCGGCCGGGGCCAACGTCCTGACTTTC CSAYTSAGANVLTF
TRBJ1-3 TRBV9 13 few NA TGTGCCAGCAGGAGGACACCTGGAAACACCATATATTTT CASRRTPGNTIYF
TRBJ2-5 TRBV9 13 few TRBD1 TGTGCCAGCAGCGGAGGGGGCTGGGAGACCCAGTACTTC CASSGGGWETQYF
TRBJ2-1 TRBV3-1 11 few NA TGTGCCAGCAGCCAGGTATATGAGCAGTTCTTC CASSQVYEQFF
TRBJ2-3 TRBV6-1 16 few NA TGTGCCAGCAGTGAAGGGGAGTTGACTAGCACAGATACGCAGTATTTT CASSEGELTSTDTQYF
TRBJ1-5 TRBV11-1 15 NA NA TGTGCCAGCGCCCTGGGCTCTGGTAGGGATCAGCCCCAGCATTTT CASALGSGRDQPQHF
TRBJ1-2 TRBV6-1 15 NA NA TGTGCCAGCAGTGAAGTATTCCTTCCGCGGTATGGCTACACCTTC CASSEVFLPRYGYTF
TRBJ2-3 TRBV5-1 14 NA NA TGCGCCAGCAGCAACAAGGGAAGGGGGGATACGCAGTATTTT CASSNKGRGDTQYF
TRBJ2-7 TRBV6-1 14 few NA TGTGCCAGCAGTGAAGTCCCAGGAGCCTACGAGCAGTACTTC CASSEVPGAYEQYF
TRBJ1-2 TRBV10-3 14 NA TRBD1 TGTGCCATCAGTGAGGGACAGGAGGTGCGCGGCTACACCTTC CAISEGQEVRGYTF
TRBJ1-5 TRBV12-3/TRBV12-4 13 many TRBD1 TGTGCCAGCAGGGGGACAGGCAATCAGCCCCAGCATTTT CASRGTGNQPQHF
TRBJ2-5 TRBV7-3 13 NA NA TGTGCCAGCAGCTTAACTTTCCAAGAGACCCAGTACTTC CASSLTFQETQYF
TRBJ2-7 TRBV6-1 13 NA NA TGTGCCAGCAGTGATCCCCCGTTAGACGAGCAGTACTTC CASSDPPLDEQYF
TRBJ2-1 TRBV12-3/TRBV12-4 16 few NA TGTGCCAGCAGTCCCCGGGGGAGGGGACACTCCAATGAGCAGTTCTTC CASSPRGRGHSNEQFF
TRBJ2-1 TRBV6-2/TRBV6-3 13 NA NA TGTGCCAGCAGTTACCTCATCTACAATGAGCAGTTCTTC CASSYLIYNEQFF
TRBJ2-5 TRBV7-6 15 NA NA TGTGCCAGCAGCTTAGCCGCAGGGACCGAAGAGACCCAGTACTTC CASSLAAGTEETQYF
TRBJ2-5 TRBV7-9 18 NA TRBD1 TGTGCCAGCAGGCCTCCGGTTATCGGGACAGACAAGGGGAAGACCCAGTACTTC CASRPPVIGTDKGKTQYF
TRBJ1-5 TRBV28 14 NA NA TGTGCCAGCAGTGGCGAACAGGAGAATCAGCCCCAGCATTTT CASSGEQENQPQHF
TRBJ2-1 TRBV12-3/TRBV12-4 14 NA TRBD2 TGTGCCAGCAGTTCGGGACTAGCATGGGGTGAGCAGTTCTTC CASSSGLAWGEQFF
TRBJ2-1 TRBV5-5 16 NA NA TGTGCCAGCAGCCCTGAACTATCGGCAGGTACGAGTGAGCAGTTCTTC CASSPELSAGTSEQFF
TRBJ2-1 TRBV12-3/TRBV12-4 16 NA TRBD1 TGTGCCAGCACCTTAAACCGGGACAGAAGAGACAATGAGCAGTTCTTC CASTLNRDRRDNEQFF
TRBJ2-1 TRBV5-1 14 NA TRBD1 TGCGCCAGCAGCTTAGGACAGGGGGCCGATGAGCAGTTCTTC CASSLGQGADEQFF
TRBJ2-2 TRBV9 16 NA TRBD2 TGTGCCAGCAGCGTTGGACTAGCGGCGAACACCGGGGAGCTGTTTTTT CASSVGLAANTGELFF
TRBJ2-5 TRBV6-1 14 NA NA TGTGCCAGCAGTGAAAGGGAAGTAGGGGAGACCCAGTACTTC CASSEREVGETQYF
TRBJ2-2 TRBV6-5 14 NA NA TGTGCCAGCAGTTACGGGGTTGACGGCGGGGAGCTGTTTTTT CASSYGVDGGELFF
TRBJ2-4 TRBV12-3/TRBV12-4 16 NA TRBD2 TGTGCCAGCACCCCGGGGCGGGGGGCTGGCAAAAACATTCAGTACTTC CASTPGRGAGKNIQYF
TRBJ2-2 TRBV7-3 14 few NA TGTGCCAGCAGCTTAACTACCTCTGGGGGGGAGCTGTTTTTT CASSLTTSGGELFF
TRBJ1-2 TRBV4-3 14 few TRBD1 TGCGCCAGCAGCCAAGTCCCGGACAGGGGTGGCTACACCTTC CASSQVPDRGGYTF
TRBJ1-2 TRBV5-1 14 few NA TGCGCCAGCAGCTTGACAGGGATAGGCTATGGCTACACCTTC CASSLTGIGYGYTF
TRBJ2-7 TRBV20-1 14 few NA TGCAGTGCTAGACCAAGAGGCATGGGATACGAGCAGTACTTC CSARPRGMGYEQYF
TRBJ1-5 TRBV27 17 NA TRBD1 TGTGCCACCTCCCGGACAGGGAGCATTTATAGCAATCAGCCCCAGCATTTT CATSRTGSIYSNQPQHF
TRBJ2-3 TRBV12-3/TRBV12-4 13 NA NA TGTGCCAGCAGTTATTCGAACGGGGATACGCAGTATTTT CASSYSNGDTQYF
TRBJ1-2 TRBV10-3 14 few NA TGTGCCATCTCCTGGGACGGATCTAACTATGGCTACACCTTC CAISWDGSNYGYTF
TRBJ1-4 TRBV4-3 16 NA TRBD1 TGCGCCAGCAGCCAAGAAATGGGGACAGGTGGGGAAAAACTGTTTTTT CASSQEMGTGGEKLFF
TRBJ2-3 TRBV4-3 13 many NA TGCGCCAGCAGCCAAGATCGGAGAGATACGCAGTATTTT CASSQDRRDTQYF